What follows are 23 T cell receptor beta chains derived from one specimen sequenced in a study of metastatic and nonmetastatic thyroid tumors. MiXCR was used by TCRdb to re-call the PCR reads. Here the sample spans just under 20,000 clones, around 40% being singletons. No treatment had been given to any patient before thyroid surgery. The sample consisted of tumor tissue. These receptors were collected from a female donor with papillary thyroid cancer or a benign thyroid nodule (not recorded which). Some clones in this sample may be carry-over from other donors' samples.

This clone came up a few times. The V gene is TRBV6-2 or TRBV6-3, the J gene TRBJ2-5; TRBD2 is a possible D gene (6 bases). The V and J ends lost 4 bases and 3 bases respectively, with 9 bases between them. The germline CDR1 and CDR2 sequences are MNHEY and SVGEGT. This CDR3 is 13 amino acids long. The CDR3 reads CASSSLAKETQYF. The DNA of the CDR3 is TGTGCCAGCAGTTCCCTAGCGAAAGAGACCCAGTACTTC.

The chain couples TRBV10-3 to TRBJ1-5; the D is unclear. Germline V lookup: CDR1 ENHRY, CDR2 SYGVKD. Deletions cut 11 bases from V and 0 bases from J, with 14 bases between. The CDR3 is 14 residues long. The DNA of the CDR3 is TGTGCCTCAGATACAGCCTATAGCAATCAGCCCCAGCATTTT. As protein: CASDTAYSNQPQHF.

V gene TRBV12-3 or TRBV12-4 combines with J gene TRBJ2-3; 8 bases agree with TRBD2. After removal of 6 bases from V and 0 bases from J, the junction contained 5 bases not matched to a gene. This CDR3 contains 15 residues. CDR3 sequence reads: CASRTSAPSTDTQYF. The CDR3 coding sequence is TGTGCCAGCAGGACTAGCGCACCTAGCACAGATACGCAGTATTTT.

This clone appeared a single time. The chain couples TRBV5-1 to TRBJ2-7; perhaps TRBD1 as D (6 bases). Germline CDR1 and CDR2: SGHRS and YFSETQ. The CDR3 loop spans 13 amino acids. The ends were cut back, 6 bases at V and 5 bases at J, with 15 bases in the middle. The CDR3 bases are TGCGCCAGCAACAGACAGGAAGGGAACGAGCAGTACTTC. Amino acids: CASNRQEGNEQYF.

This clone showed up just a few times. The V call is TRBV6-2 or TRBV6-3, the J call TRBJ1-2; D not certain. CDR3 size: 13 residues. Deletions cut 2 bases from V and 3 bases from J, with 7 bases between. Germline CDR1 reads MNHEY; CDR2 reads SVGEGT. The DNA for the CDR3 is TGTGCCAGCAGTTACGGTAGAGACTATGGCTACACCTTC. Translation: CASSYGRDYGYTF.

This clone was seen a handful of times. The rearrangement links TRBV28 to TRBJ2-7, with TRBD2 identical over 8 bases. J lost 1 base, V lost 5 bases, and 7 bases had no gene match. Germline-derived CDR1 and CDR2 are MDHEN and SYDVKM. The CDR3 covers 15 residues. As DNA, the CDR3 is TGTGCCAGCAGTACGGGCGGGAGGCCTTCCTACGAGCAGTACTTC. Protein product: CASSTGGRPSYEQYF.

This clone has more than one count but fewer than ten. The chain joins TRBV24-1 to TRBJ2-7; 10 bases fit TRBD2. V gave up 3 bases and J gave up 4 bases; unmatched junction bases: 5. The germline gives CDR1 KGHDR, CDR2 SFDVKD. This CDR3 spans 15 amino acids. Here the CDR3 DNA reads TGTGCCACCAGTGATCAGGCTAGCGGGAGATACGAGCAGTACTTC. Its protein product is CATSDQASGRYEQYF.

As DNA, the CDR3 is TGTGCCAGCAGCTCTCTGGCGGGGGAAGGAGATACGCAGTATTTT. This codes for CASSSLAGEGDTQYF. This chain uses TRBV11-2 with TRBJ2-3; 7 bases map to TRBD2. The CDR3 has 15 residues. Germline V lookup: CDR1 SGHAT, CDR2 FQNNGV. Germline trimming cut 4 bases from V and 5 bases from J; bases unmatched to any gene: 9.

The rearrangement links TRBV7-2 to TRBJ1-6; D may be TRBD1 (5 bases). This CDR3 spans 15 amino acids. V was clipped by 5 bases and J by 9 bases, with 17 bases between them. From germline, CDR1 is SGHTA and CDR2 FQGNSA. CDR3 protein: CASSTPQGRPSPLHF. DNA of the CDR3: TGTGCCAGCAGCACCCCTCAGGGACGCCCTTCACCCCTCCACTTT.

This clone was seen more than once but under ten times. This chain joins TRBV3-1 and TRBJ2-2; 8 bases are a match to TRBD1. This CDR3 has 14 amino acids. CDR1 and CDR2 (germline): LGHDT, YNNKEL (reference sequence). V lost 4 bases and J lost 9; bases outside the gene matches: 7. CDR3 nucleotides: TGTGCCAGCAGCCTTCTTTCAGGGGGCAGGGAGCTGTTTTTT. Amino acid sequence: CASSLLSGGRELFF. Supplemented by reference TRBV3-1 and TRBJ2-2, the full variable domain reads DTAVSQTPKYLVTQMGNDKSIKCEQNLGHDTMYWYKQDSKKFLKIMFSYNNKELIINETVPNRFSPKSPDKAHLNLHINSLELGDSAVYFCASSLLSGGRELFFGEGSRLTVL.

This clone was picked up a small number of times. The CDR3 is CAISVGGEQFF. The CDR3 nucleotides read TGTGCCATCAGTGTGGGGGGCGAGCAGTTCTTC. This rearrangement joins TRBV10-3 to TRBJ2-1; D tentatively reads TRBD1 or TRBD2 (6 bases each). This CDR3 comprises 11 residues. Trimming removed 4 bases at V and 10 bases at J, with 8 bases between. The V gene's germline CDR1 is ENHRY and CDR2 SYGVKD.

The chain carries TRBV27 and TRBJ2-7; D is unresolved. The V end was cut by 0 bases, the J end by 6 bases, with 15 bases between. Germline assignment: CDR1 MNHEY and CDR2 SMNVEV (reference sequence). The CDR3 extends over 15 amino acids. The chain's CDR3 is CASSLSTSVFFEQYF. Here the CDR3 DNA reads TGTGCCAGCAGTTTATCGACGAGCGTCTTCTTCGAGCAGTACTTC.

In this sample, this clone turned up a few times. The CDR3 DNA reads as TGTGCCAGCAGCCCCACAGCTAACTATGGCTACACCTTC. The encoded protein is CASSPTANYGYTF. The J gene is TRBJ1-2, the V gene TRBV6-1; no definite D call. Germline CDR1 reads MNHNS; CDR2 reads SASEGT. Trimming removed 6 bases at V and 0 bases at J, with 8 bases between. The CDR3 is made up of 13 amino acids.

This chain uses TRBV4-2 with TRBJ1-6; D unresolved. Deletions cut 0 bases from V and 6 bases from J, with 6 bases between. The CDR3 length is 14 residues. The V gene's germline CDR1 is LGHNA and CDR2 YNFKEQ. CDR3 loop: CASSQDRGNSPLHF. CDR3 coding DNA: TGTGCCAGCAGCCAAGATCGGGGTAATTCACCCCTCCACTTT.

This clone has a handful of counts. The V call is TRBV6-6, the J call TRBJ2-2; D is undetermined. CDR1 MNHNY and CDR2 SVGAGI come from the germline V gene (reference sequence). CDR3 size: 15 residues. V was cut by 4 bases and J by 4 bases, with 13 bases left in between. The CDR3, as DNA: TGTGCCAGCAGTTCGAACCCGTATAGCACCGGGGAGCTGTTTTTT. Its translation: CASSSNPYSTGELFF.

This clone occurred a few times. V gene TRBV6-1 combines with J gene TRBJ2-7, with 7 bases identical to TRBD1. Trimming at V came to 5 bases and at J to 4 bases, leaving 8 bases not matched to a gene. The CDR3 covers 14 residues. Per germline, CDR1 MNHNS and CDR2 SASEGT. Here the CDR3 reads CASSKDRSKYEQYF. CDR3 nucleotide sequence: TGTGCCAGCAGTAAGGACAGGTCCAAATACGAGCAGTACTTC.

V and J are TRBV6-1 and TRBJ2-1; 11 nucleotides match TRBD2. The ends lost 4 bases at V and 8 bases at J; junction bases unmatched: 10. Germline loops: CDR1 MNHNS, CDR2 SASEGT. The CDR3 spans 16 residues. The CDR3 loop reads CASSAYLAGGRDEQFF. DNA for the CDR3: TGTGCCAGCAGTGCGTATCTAGCGGGAGGTAGGGATGAGCAGTTCTTC.

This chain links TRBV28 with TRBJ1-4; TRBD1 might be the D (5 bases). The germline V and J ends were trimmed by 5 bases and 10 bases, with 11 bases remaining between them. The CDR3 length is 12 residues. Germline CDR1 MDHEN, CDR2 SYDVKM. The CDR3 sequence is CASSPTRGKLFF. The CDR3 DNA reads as TGTGCCAGCAGTCCGACGAGGGGAAAACTGTTTTTT. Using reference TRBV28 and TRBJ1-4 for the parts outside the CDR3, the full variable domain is DVKVTQSSRYLVKRTGEKVFLECVQDMDHENMFWYRQDPGLGLRLIYFSYDVKMKEKGDIPEGYSVSREKKERFSLILESASTNQTSMYLCASSPTRGKLFFGSGTQLSVL.

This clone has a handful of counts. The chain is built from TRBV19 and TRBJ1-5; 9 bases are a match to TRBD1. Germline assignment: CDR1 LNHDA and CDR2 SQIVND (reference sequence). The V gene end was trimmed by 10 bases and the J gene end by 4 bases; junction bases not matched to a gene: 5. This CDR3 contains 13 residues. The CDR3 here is CATSGTGNQPQHF. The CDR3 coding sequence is TGTGCCACCTCCGGGACAGGGAATCAGCCCCAGCATTTT.

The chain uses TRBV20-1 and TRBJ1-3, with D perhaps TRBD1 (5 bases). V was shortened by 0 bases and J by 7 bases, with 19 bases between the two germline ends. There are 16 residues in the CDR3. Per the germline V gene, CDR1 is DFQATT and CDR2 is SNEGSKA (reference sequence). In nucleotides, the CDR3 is TGCAGTGCTAGAGATCTCATGGGGGACTTGGTTAACACCATATATTTT. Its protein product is CSARDLMGDLVNTIYF.

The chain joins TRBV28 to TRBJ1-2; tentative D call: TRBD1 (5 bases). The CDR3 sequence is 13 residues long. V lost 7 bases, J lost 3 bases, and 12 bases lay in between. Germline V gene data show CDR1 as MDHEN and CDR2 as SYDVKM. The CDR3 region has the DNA TGTGCCAGCAAACCCGGGGGGTACTATGGCTACACCTTC. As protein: CASKPGGYYGYTF.

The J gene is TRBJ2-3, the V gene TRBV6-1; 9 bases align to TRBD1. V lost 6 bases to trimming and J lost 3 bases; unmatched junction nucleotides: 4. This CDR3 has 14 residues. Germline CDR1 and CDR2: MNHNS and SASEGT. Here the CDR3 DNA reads TGTGCCAGCAGGGGGGGACAGGGAACAGATACGCAGTATTTT. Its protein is CASRGGQGTDTQYF.

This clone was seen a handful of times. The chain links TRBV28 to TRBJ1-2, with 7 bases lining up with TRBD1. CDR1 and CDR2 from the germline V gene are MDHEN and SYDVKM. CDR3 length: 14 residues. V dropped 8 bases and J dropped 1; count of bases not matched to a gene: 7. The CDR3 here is CASGAQGDNYGYTF. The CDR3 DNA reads TGTGCCAGCGGGGCGCAGGGGGATAACTATGGCTACACCTTC.